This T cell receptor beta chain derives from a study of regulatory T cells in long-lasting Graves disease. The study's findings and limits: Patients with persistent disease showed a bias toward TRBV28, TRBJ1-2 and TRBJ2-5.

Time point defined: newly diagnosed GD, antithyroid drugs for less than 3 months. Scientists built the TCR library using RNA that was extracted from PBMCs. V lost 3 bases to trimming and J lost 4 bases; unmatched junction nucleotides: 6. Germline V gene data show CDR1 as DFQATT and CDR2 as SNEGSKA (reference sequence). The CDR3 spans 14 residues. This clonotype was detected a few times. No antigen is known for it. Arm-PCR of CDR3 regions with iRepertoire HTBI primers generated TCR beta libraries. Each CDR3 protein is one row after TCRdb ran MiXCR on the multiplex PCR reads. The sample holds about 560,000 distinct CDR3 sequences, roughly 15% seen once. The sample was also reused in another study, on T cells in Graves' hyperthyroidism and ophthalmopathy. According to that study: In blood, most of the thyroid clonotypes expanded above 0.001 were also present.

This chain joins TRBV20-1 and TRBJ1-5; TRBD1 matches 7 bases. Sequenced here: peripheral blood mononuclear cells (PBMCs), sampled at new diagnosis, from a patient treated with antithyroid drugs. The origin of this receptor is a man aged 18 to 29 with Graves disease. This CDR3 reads CSASRRGWNQPQHF. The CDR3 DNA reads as TGCAGTGCTAGCCGCAGGGGGTGGAATCAGCCCCAGCATTTT.